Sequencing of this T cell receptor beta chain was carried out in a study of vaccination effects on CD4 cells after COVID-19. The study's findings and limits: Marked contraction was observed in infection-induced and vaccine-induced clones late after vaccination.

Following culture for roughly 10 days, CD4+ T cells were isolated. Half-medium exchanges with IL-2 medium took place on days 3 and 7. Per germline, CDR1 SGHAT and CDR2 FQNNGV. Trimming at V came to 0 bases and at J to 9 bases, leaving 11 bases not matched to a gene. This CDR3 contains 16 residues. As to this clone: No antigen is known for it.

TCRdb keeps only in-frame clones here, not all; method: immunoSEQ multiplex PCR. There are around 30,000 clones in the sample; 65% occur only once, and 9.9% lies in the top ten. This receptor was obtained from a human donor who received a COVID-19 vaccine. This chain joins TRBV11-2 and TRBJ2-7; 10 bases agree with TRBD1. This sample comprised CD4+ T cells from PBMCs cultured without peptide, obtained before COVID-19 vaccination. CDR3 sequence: CASSLDPGTGALGQYF. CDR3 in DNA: TGTGCCAGCAGCTTAGACCCCGGGACAGGGGCATTGGGGCAGTACTTC.